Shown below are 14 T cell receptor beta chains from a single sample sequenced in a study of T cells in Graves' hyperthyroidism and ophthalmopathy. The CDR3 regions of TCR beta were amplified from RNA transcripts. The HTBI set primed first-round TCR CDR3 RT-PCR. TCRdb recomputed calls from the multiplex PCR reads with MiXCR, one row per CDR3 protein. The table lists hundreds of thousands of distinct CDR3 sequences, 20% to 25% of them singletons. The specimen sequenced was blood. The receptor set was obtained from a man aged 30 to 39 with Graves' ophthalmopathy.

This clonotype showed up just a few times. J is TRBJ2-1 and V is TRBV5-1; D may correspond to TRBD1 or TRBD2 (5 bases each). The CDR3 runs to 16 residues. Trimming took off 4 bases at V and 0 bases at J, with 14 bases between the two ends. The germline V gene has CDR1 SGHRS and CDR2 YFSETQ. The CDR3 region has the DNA TGCGCCAGCAGCCGACCCGGGACCTACTCCTACAATGAGCAGTTCTTC. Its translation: CASSRPGTYSYNEQFF.

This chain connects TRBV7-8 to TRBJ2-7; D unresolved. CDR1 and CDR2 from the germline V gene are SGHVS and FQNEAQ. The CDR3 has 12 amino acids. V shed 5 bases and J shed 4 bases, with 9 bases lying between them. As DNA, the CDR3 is TGTGCCAGCAGCCACGACCATTACGAGCAGTACTTC. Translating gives CASSHDHYEQYF.

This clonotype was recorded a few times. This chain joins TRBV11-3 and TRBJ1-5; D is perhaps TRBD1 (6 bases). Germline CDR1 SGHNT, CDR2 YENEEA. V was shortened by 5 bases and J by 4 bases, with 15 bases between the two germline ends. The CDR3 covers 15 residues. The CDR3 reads CASSLGGQRNQPQHF. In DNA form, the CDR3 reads TGTGCCAGCAGCCTGGGGGGACAAAGAAATCAGCCCCAGCATTTT.

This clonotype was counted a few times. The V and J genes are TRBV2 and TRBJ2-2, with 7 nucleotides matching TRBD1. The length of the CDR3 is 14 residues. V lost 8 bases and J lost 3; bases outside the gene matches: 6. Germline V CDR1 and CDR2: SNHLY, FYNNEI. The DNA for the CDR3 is TGTGCCAGCCGGCCGGGACAGTACACCGGGGAGCTGTTTTTT. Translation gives CASRPGQYTGELFF.

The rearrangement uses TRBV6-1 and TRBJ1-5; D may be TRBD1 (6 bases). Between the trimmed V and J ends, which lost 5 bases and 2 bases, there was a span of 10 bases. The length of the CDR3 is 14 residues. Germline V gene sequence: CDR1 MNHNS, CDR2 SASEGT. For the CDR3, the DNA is TGTGCCAGCAGTAACAGGGAGGGCAATCAGCCCCAGCATTTT. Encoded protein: CASSNREGNQPQHF.

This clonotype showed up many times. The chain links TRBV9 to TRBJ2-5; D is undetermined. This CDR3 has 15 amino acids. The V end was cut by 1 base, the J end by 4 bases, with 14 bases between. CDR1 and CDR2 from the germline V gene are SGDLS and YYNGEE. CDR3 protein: CASSVTLSPRETQYF. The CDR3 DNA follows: TGTGCCAGCAGCGTAACCCTCTCACCGCGAGAGACCCAGTACTTC.

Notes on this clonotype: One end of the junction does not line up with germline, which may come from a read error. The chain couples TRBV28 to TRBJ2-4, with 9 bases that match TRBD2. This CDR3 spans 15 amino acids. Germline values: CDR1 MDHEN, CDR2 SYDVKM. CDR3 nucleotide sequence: TGTGCCAGCAGTCTATCGGGACTAGCCCAAAACATTCAGTACTTC. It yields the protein CASSLSGLAQNIQYF.

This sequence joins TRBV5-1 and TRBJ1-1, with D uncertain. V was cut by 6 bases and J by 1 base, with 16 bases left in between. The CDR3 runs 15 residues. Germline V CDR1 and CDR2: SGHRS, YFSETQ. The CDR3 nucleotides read TGCGCCAGCAAGTTAAATGGCCAGCCGAACACTGAAGCTTTCTTT. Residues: CASKLNGQPNTEAFF.

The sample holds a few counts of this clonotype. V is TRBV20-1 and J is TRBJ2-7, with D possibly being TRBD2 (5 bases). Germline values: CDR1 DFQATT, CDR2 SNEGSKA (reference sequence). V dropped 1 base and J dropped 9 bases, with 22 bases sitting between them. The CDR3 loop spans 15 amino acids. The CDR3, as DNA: TGCAGTGCTAGAGGCCCCTCTGGTCCGGGAAGTGGGCAGTACTTC. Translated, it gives CSARGPSGPGSGQYF.

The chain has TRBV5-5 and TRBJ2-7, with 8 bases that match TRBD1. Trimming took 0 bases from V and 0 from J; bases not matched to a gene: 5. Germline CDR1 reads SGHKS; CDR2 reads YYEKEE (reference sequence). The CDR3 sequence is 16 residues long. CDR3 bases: TGTGCCAGCAGCTTGGGGGGGACAGGAGGCTCCTACGAGCAGTACTTC. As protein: CASSLGGTGGSYEQYF.

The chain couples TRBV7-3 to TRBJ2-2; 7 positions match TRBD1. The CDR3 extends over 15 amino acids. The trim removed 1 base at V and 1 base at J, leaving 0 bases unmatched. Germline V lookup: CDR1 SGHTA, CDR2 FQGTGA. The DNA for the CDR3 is TGTGCCAGCAGCTTAAACAGGGGGAACACCGGGGAGCTGTTTTTT. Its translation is CASSLNRGNTGELFF.

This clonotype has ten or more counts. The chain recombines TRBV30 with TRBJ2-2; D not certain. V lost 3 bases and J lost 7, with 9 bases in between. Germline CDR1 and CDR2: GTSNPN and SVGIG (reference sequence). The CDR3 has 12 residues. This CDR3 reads CAWSSDVGELFF. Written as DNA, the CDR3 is TGTGCCTGGAGCTCGGATGTCGGGGAGCTGTTTTTT.

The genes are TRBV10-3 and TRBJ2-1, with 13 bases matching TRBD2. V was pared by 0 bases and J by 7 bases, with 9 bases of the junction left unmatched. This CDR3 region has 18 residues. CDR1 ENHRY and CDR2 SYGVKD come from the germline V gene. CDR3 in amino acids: CAISESSKLAGGKNEQFF. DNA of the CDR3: TGTGCCATCAGTGAGTCCTCTAAACTAGCGGGAGGGAAGAATGAGCAGTTCTTC.

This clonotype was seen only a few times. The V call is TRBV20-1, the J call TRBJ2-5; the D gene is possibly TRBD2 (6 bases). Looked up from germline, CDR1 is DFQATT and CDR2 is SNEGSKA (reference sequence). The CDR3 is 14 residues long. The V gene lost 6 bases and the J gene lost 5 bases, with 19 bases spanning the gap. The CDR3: CSATRDLYGETQYF. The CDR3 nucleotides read TGCAGTGCCACGAGGGACTTATATGGGGAGACCCAGTACTTC.